The text below deals with one TCR beta chain. These data are taken from a study of spatial heterogeneity in lung cancer. The CDR3 totals 14 residues. Germline-derived CDR1 and CDR2 are LNHDA and SQIVND (reference sequence). V was pared by 3 bases and J by 4 bases, with 13 bases between. Each CDR3 protein gets one entry after TCRdb re-called the 5' RACE reads with MiXCR. This table has just over 75,000 distinct CDR3 sequences, about 8% appearing once. Time point specified: sample taken at primary tumor resection. The 72 donors had untreated early-stage non-small cell lung cancer. Unsorted whole RNA from tumor, nontumor lung or frozen PBMC underwent sequencing.

V usage is TRBV19 and J usage is TRBJ2-7; D is unresolved. The receptor was isolated from a male donor with early-stage non-small cell lung cancer. The sample was PBMCs, taken at surgery. The CDR3 nucleotides read TGTGCCAGTAGTATCGGAAGCCTCGGATACGAGCAGTACTTC. Translating it yields CASSIGSLGYEQYF.